A single sample gave rise to the 29 T cell receptor beta chains below, sequenced in a study of identical twins. TCRdb reprocessed the 5' RACE reads with MiXCR, giving one entry per CDR3 protein. The profile covers roughly 720,000 distinct CDR3 sequences, with roughly 18% appearing a single time and 13% taken by the ten largest. This sample also appeared in a second study, on T cells expressing NK-cell markers.

The specimen was PBMCs. The receptors were gathered from a woman aged 18 to 35 in good health.

This clonotype was counted at least ten times. The chain couples TRBV10-1 to TRBJ2-5, with D uncertain. Germline V gene data show CDR1 as WNHNN and CDR2 as SYGVQD (reference sequence). Trimming shortened V by 8 bases and J by 5 bases, and 18 bases separated the two germline ends. CDR3 length equals 14 residues. The CDR3: CASFLRVPRETQYF. Here the CDR3 DNA reads TGCGCCAGCTTTCTTAGGGTCCCGCGGGAGACCCAGTACTTC.

This rearrangement joins TRBV27 to TRBJ1-2; D is unresolved. Germline V gene data show CDR1 as MNHEY and CDR2 as SMNVEV (reference sequence). The CDR3 is 13 amino acids. The V and J ends lost 7 bases and 11 bases respectively, with 20 bases between them. The DNA for the CDR3 is TGTGCCAGCAAGCCCCACGGGCCCAAGGGATACACCTTC. Translating gives CASKPHGPKGYTF.

This clonotype was detected many times. This chain links TRBV6-6 with TRBJ1-1; D not resolved. This CDR3 has 12 amino acids. Germline V gives CDR1 MNHNY, CDR2 SVGAGI (reference sequence). V shed 2 bases and J shed 8 bases, with 9 bases lying between them. CDR3 region: CASSYGGPEAFF. CDR3 nucleotides: TGTGCCAGCAGTTACGGTGGTCCCGAAGCTTTCTTT.

This clonotype has more than one count but fewer than ten. The chain employs TRBV6-2 or TRBV6-3 and TRBJ1-1; no clear D gene. Per germline, CDR1 MNHEY and CDR2 SVGEGT. The CDR3 spans 13 residues. Deletions cut 2 bases from V and 7 bases from J, with 11 bases between. The CDR3 reads CASSYRAALEAFF. The CDR3, as DNA: TGTGCCAGCAGTTACCGGGCAGCCCTTGAAGCTTTCTTT.

This clonotype was seen many times. Sequence at one end of the junction differs from germline and may be a read error. CDR3 nucleotide sequence: TGTGCCACCAGCGGAGACACCATCGGCAATGAGCAGTTCTTC. This translates into CATSGDTIGNEQFF. The chain couples TRBV15 to TRBJ2-1; D is ambiguous. The CDR3 runs to 14 residues. Germline loops: CDR1 LNHNV, CDR2 YYDKDF (reference sequence).

The table lists this clonotype with a few counts. The chain carries TRBV10-3 and TRBJ2-7; 10 nucleotides agree with TRBD2. The V and J ends lost 9 bases and 3 bases, in that order; junction bases with no gene match: 5. The CDR3 contains 13 residues. The germline gives CDR1 ENHRY, CDR2 SYGVKD. The CDR3 nucleotides are TGTGCCATGTCTAGCGGGGGCAACTACGAGCAGTACTTC. Translated, it gives CAMSSGGNYEQYF.

A few counts support this clonotype. The V and J genes are TRBV12-3 or TRBV12-4 and TRBJ2-1; TRBD2 matches 10 bases. CDR3 length: 14 amino acids. V shed 5 bases, J shed 6 bases, and the junction held 4 bases outside the gene matches. The DNA for the CDR3 is TGTGCCAGCAGTCACAGCGGGGGGGGCAATGAGCAGTTCTTC. Residues: CASSHSGGGNEQFF.

In this sample, this clonotype turned up a few times. The chain has TRBV30 and TRBJ2-7, with D possibly being TRBD2 (6 bases). The V gene's germline CDR1 is GTSNPN and CDR2 SVGIG (reference sequence). Trimming shortened V by 0 bases and J by 4 bases, and 16 bases separated the two germline ends. The CDR3 spans 15 residues. The CDR3, as DNA: TGTGCCTGGAGTGTAGGCCGTGGAGGGGAATACGAGCAGTACTTC. As protein: CAWSVGRGGEYEQYF.

This chain links TRBV9 with TRBJ2-5, with TRBD1 as a possible D gene (6 bases). CDR3 length: 15 amino acids. V was clipped by 3 bases and J by 5 bases, with 17 bases between them. Germline lookup yields CDR1 SGDLS and CDR2 YYNGEE. CDR3 bases: TGTGCCAGCAGCGGAGCTGGGGGCCTCCGGGAGACCCAGTACTTC. It translates to CASSGAGGLRETQYF.

On this clonotype: A much larger clone sits a single nucleotide away, making a read error possible. CDR3 DNA: TGTGCCAGCAGCTTAAGACTAGCGGGAGTAGAGACCCAGTACTTC. Protein: CASSLRLAGVETQYF. The V gene is TRBV11-2, the J gene TRBJ2-5, with 12 bases lining up with TRBD2. V lost 2 bases, J lost 4 bases, and 2 bases stayed unmatched. The CDR3 contains 15 residues. Germline V gene lookup returns CDR1 SGHAT and CDR2 FQNNGV.

The rearrangement uses TRBV10-3 and TRBJ2-1; D possibly corresponds to TRBD1 (6 bases). From germline, CDR1 is ENHRY and CDR2 SYGVKD. V lost 6 bases and J 7 bases, leaving 19 bases between the germline ends. The CDR3 runs to 15 residues. CDR3 DNA: TGTGCCATCAGCCCTCGAGGGGGAGTTCTGAATGAGCAGTTCTTC. Translation: CAISPRGGVLNEQFF.

V and J are TRBV5-1 and TRBJ2-3; 10 nucleotides line up with TRBD2. CDR3 length equals 15 residues. Per germline, CDR1 SGHRS and CDR2 YFSETQ. The trim removed 1 base at V and 4 bases at J, leaving 3 bases unmatched. This CDR3 is CASSLPAGGADTQYF. The CDR3, as DNA: TGCGCCAGCAGCTTGCCAGCGGGGGGGGCAGATACGCAGTATTTT. Full variable domain (rest looked up from reference TRBV5-1 and TRBJ2-3): KAGVTQTPRYLIKTRGQQVTLSCSPISGHRSVSWYQQTPGQGLQFLFEYFSETQRNKGNFPGRFSGRQFSNSRSEMNVSTLELGDSALYLCASSLPAGGADTQYFGPGTRLTVL.

The rearrangement joins TRBV5-1 to TRBJ2-5; D may be TRBD1 or TRBD2 (5 bases each). Germline lookup yields CDR1 SGHRS and CDR2 YFSETQ. This CDR3 comprises 17 residues. V lost 0 bases, J lost 4 bases, and 19 bases lay in between. The CDR3 nucleotides read TGCGCCAGCAGCTTGGGCAACGTGAGGGGTTGGGGAGAGACCCAGTACTTC. This encodes CASSLGNVRGWGETQYF.

This sequence joins TRBV5-1 and TRBJ1-2; D remains ambiguous. V was shortened by 0 bases and J by 4 bases, with 13 bases between the two germline ends. The CDR3 contains 15 residues. CDR1 is SGHRS, CDR2 YFSETQ, per germline. For the CDR3, the DNA is TGCGCCAGCAGCTTGGTTTTTGGCGCCAGCTATGGCTACACCTTC. It specifies CASSLVFGASYGYTF.

The rearrangement joins TRBV5-5 to TRBJ2-1, with 7 bases matching TRBD2. Trimming removed 6 bases from V and 4 bases from J; junction bases left unmatched: 16. The length of the CDR3 is 17 residues. From germline, CDR1 is SGHKS and CDR2 YYEKEE (reference sequence). The CDR3 here is CASTREGGWRSYNEQFF. For the CDR3, the DNA is TGTGCCAGCACCAGGGAGGGAGGATGGAGATCTTACAATGAGCAGTTCTTC.

This clonotype was counted only a few times. The chain has TRBV5-1 and TRBJ2-2; no clear D. V was trimmed by 1 base and J by 7 bases, leaving 8 bases between them. The germline gives CDR1 SGHRS, CDR2 YFSETQ. The CDR3 covers 13 residues. This CDR3 reads CASSLRPIGELFF. DNA of the CDR3: TGCGCCAGCAGCTTGCGTCCCATCGGGGAGCTGTTTTTT.

This clonotype appeared a few times. This rearrangement joins TRBV12-3 or TRBV12-4 to TRBJ1-5, with 11 bases matching TRBD1. The CDR3 is made up of 14 amino acids. Losses at the gene ends were 6 bases for V and 5 bases for J; bases not matched to a gene: 3. CDR3 bases: TGTGCCAGCAGGGACAGGGGGCTATATCAGCCCCAGCATTTT. Its protein is CASRDRGLYQPQHF.

The rearrangement uses TRBV6-1 and TRBJ1-2, with a tentative D call TRBD1 (6 bases). From germline, CDR1 is MNHNS and CDR2 SASEGT. The CDR3 has 13 amino acids. Trimming took 5 bases from V and 8 from J, leaving 15 bases between them. For the CDR3, the DNA is TGTGCCAGCAGTCAAAGGGACAACCAGGGCTACACCTTC. Protein product: CASSQRDNQGYTF.

This chain links TRBV29-1 with TRBJ1-1; D possibly corresponds to TRBD1 (5 bases). The CDR3 is 13 amino acids. Germline V gene lookup returns CDR1 SQVTM and CDR2 ANQGSEA. Between the trimmed V and J ends, which lost 0 bases and 4 bases, there was a span of 9 bases. The CDR3 region is CSVEEGRGTEAFF. The DNA for the CDR3 is TGCAGCGTTGAAGAAGGGAGGGGCACTGAAGCTTTCTTT.

Ten or more counts support this clonotype. This chain uses TRBV12-3 or TRBV12-4 with TRBJ1-2, with TRBD1 identical over 8 bases. The J segment lost 14 bases and the V segment lost 3 bases, leaving 8 bases of the junction unmatched. This CDR3 contains 12 residues. As DNA, the CDR3 is TGTGCCAGCAGTTTGGGTCAGGGGGCGAAGACCTTC. It translates to CASSLGQGAKTF.

This clonotype has only a few counts. This chain links TRBV11-2 with TRBJ2-1, with D maybe TRBD2 (7 bases). The CDR3 has 15 amino acids. V was shortened by 5 bases and J by 5 bases, with 16 bases between the two germline ends. CDR1 is SGHAT and CDR2 is FQNNGV in the germline V gene. The CDR3 protein is CASSLMGGQNNEQFF. CDR3 bases: TGTGCCAGCAGCCTAATGGGGGGGCAGAACAATGAGCAGTTCTTC. Supplemented by reference TRBV11-2 and TRBJ2-1, the full variable domain reads EAGVAQSPRYKIIEKRQSVAFWCNPISGHATLYWYQQILGQGPKLLIQFQNNGVVDDSQLPKDRFSAERLKGVDSTLKIQPAKLEDSAVYLCASSLMGGQNNEQFFGPGTRLTVL.

This clonotype appeared many times. The CDR3 region has the DNA TGTGCCAGCAGTTTAGTAGGGGGGACTAGCGGGTCCCGGGAGACCCAGTACTTC. This gives the protein CASSLVGGTSGSRETQYF. The chain carries TRBV12-3 or TRBV12-4 and TRBJ2-5; 12 bases are a match to TRBD2. With V trimmed by 1 base and J by 5 bases, 11 bases remained unmatched. CDR3 length equals 18 residues.

The chain is built from TRBV10-2 and TRBJ2-7, with a tentative D call TRBD2 (7 bases). This CDR3 contains 15 residues. With 6 bases removed from V and 0 bases from J, the gap between germline ends came to 15 bases. Germline V gene lookup returns CDR1 WSHSY and CDR2 SAAADI. CDR3 nucleotides: TGCGCCAGCAGCGAGGGGCGGGGGCCCTCCTACGAGCAGTACTTC. Protein sequence: CASSEGRGPSYEQYF.

The gene calls are TRBV2 and TRBJ2-2; D may be TRBD2 (6 bases). V was shortened by 8 bases and J by 6 bases, with 16 bases between the two germline ends. The length of the CDR3 is 14 residues. CDR1 is SNHLY, CDR2 FYNNEI, per germline. CDR3 sequence (DNA): TGTGCCAGCTATGGAGGGCCCCGGCCCGGGGAGCTGTTTTTT. Translated: CASYGGPRPGELFF.

In its sample, this clonotype was seen many times. The J gene is TRBJ2-5, the V gene TRBV5-1, with 9 bases aligning to TRBD2. This CDR3 contains 17 residues. V gave up 6 bases and J gave up 4 bases; unmatched junction bases: 16. The germline CDR1 and CDR2 sequences are SGHRS and YFSETQ. In DNA, the CDR3 is TGCGCCAGCACCCTGGAGGGCGCGGGGGGGTCTGGAGAGACCCAGTACTTC. This encodes CASTLEGAGGSGETQYF.

This clonotype was seen many times. This chain links TRBV29-1 with TRBJ2-7; 8 nucleotides agree with TRBD2. J gave up 2 bases and V 4 bases, and 7 bases lay outside the gene matches. This CDR3 has 14 amino acids. Germline loops: CDR1 SQVTM, CDR2 ANQGSEA. The CDR3 region has the DNA TGCAGCGTTGGTAGGGCGGGAGGTGCCTACGAGCAGTACTTC. Translation: CSVGRAGGAYEQYF.

This clonotype was observed a handful of times. The chain employs TRBV5-1 and TRBJ2-3; TRBD2 agrees at 10 bases. V shed 4 bases and J 4 bases; nucleotides not matched to a gene: 9. Per germline, CDR1 SGHRS and CDR2 YFSETQ. This CDR3 contains 16 residues. CDR3 coding DNA: TGCGCCAGCAGCCCTCATAGCGGGAGGTTCTCAGATACGCAGTATTTT. It translates to CASSPHSGRFSDTQYF. The full variable domain, with the rest looked up from reference TRBV5-1 and TRBJ2-3, is KAGVTQTPRYLIKTRGQQVTLSCSPISGHRSVSWYQQTPGQGLQFLFEYFSETQRNKGNFPGRFSGRQFSNSRSEMNVSTLELGDSALYLCASSPHSGRFSDTQYFGPGTRLTVL.

This clonotype turned up a few times. The chain has TRBV9 and TRBJ1-2, with D uncertain. The germline CDR1 and CDR2 sequences are SGDLS and YYNGEE. Deletions cut 0 bases from V and 10 bases from J, with 10 bases between. The length of the CDR3 is 12 residues. This chain's CDR3 is CASSVVEGAYTF. The CDR3, as DNA: TGTGCCAGCAGCGTAGTCGAGGGTGCCTACACCTTC.

This clonotype showed up many times. The rearrangement uses TRBV12-3 or TRBV12-4 and TRBJ1-1; a possible D gene is TRBD1 (6 bases). The CDR3 consists of 13 residues. V was trimmed by 4 bases and J by 5 bases, leaving 11 bases between them. The CDR3 nucleotides read TGTGCCAGCAGTTCCCGGGGGCAAACTGAAGCTTTCTTT. Amino acids: CASSSRGQTEAFF.